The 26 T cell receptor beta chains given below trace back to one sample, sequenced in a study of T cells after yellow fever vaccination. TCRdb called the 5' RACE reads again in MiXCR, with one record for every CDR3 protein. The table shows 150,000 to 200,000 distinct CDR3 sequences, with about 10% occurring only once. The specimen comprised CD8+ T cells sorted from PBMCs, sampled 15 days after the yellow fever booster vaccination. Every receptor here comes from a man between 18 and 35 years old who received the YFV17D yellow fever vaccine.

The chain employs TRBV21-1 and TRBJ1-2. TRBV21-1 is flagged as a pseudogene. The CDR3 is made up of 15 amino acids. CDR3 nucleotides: TGTGCCAGCAGCACCCCACTAGGGCAGGGTAATGGCTACACCTTC. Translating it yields CASSTPLGQGNGYTF.

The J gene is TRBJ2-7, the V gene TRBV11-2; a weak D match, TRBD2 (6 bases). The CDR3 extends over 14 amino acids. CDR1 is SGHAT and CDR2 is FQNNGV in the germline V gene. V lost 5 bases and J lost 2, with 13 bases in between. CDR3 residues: CASSPAAGTYEQYF. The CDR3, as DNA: TGTGCCAGCAGCCCCGCGGCGGGAACCTACGAGCAGTACTTC.

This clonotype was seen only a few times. The CDR3 sequence: CASSYFGIFYGYTF. For the CDR3, the DNA is TGTGCCAGCAGTTACTTCGGTATTTTCTATGGCTACACCTTC. The chain joins TRBV6-2 or TRBV6-3 to TRBJ1-2; D is unclear. CDR3 length: 14 residues. The germline CDR1 and CDR2 sequences are MNHEY and SVGEGT. V gave up 1 base and J gave up 4 bases, with 10 bases separating them.

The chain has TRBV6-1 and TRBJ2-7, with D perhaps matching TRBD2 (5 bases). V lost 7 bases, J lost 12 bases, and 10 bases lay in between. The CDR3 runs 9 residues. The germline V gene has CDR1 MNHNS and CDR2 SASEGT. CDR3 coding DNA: TGTGCCAGCAATCCCGAGGGGTACTTC. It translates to CASNPEGYF.

The CDR3 protein is CASSLGGGNTIYF. For the CDR3, the DNA is TGTGCCAGCAGTTTAGGCGGGGGAAACACCATATATTTT. V and J are TRBV12-3 or TRBV12-4 and TRBJ1-3; D is undetermined. This CDR3 spans 13 amino acids. Between the trimmed V and J ends, which lost 1 base and 4 bases, there was a span of 5 bases.

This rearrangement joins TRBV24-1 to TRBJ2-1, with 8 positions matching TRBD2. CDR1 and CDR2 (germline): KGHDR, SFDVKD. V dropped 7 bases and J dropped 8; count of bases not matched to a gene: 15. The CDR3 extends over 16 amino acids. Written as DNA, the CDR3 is TGTGCCACCAGCGCACCGGGGCAGCGGGGGTCGGATGAGCAGTTCTTC. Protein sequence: CATSAPGQRGSDEQFF.

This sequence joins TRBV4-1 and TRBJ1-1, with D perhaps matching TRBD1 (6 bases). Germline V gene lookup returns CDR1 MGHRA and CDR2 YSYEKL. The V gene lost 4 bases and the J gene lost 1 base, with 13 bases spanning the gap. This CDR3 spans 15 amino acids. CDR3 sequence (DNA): TGCGCCAGCAGCCTGGGGGACACCTGGAACACTGAAGCTTTCTTT. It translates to CASSLGDTWNTEAFF.

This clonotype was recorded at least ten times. The CDR3 DNA is TGTGCCAGCAGCTTGCGGGGCATCGTGAACACTGAAGCTTTCTTT. Translating it yields CASSLRGIVNTEAFF. The genes are TRBV7-2 and TRBJ1-1; a weak D match, TRBD1 (5 bases). The ends were cut back, 3 bases at V and 0 bases at J, with 11 bases in the middle. This CDR3 contains 15 residues. The V gene's germline CDR1 is SGHTA and CDR2 FQGNSA.

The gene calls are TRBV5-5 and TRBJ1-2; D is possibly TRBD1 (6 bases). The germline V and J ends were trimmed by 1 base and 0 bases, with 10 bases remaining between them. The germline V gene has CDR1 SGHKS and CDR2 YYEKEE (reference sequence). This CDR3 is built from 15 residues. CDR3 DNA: TGTGCCAGCAGCTTGACAGGGAATACTAACTATGGCTACACCTTC. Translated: CASSLTGNTNYGYTF. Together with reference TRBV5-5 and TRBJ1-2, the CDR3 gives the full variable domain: DAGVTQSPTHLIKTRGQQVTLRCSPISGHKSVSWYQQVLGQGPQFIFQYYEKEERGRGNFPDRFSARQFPNYSSELNVNALLLGDSALYLCASSLTGNTNYGYTFGSGTRLTVV.

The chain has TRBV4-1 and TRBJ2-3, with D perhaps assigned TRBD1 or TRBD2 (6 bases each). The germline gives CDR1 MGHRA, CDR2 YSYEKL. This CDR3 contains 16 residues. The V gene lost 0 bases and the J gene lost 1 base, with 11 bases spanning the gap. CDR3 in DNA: TGCGCCAGCAGCCAAGATATCGGGGGCGGCACAGATACGCAGTATTTT. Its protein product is CASSQDIGGGTDTQYF.

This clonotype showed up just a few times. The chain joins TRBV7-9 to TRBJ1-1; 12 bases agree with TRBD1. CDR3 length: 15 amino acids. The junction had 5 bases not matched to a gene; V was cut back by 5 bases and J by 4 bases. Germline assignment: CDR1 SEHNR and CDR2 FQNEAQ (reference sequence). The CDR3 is CASSPGQGASTEAFF. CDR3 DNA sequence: TGTGCCAGCAGCCCGGGACAGGGGGCAAGCACTGAAGCTTTCTTT.

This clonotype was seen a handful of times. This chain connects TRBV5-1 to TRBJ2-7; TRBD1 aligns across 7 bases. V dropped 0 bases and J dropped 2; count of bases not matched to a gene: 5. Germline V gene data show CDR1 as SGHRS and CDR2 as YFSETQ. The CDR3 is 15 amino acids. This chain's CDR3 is CASSLAQGVAYEQYF. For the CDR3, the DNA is TGCGCCAGCAGCTTGGCCCAGGGGGTTGCCTACGAGCAGTACTTC.

As DNA, the CDR3 is TGCAGCGTTGAAGACGCCTCCTACTCGCTCTCTGGGGCCAACGTCCTGACTTTC. Encoded protein: CSVEDASYSLSGANVLTF. This sequence joins TRBV29-1 and TRBJ2-6; D gene unclear. Germline V lookup: CDR1 SQVTM, CDR2 ANQGSEA. The V gene lost 0 bases and the J gene lost 0 bases, with 15 bases spanning the gap. The CDR3 has 18 amino acids.

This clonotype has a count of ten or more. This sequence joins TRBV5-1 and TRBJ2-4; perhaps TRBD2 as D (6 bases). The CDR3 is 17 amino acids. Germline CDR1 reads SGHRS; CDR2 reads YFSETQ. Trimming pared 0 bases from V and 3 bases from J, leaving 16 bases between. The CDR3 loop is CASSLVSRLGGKNIQYF. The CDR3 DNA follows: TGCGCCAGCAGCTTGGTCAGTAGGCTGGGAGGCAAAAACATTCAGTACTTC.

CDR3 loop: CASSHPGDMSYEQYF. DNA of the CDR3: TGTGCCAGCAGCCACCCTGGAGATATGTCCTACGAGCAGTACTTC. The chain joins TRBV6-2 or TRBV6-3 to TRBJ2-7; D ambiguous. Per the germline V gene, CDR1 is MNHEY and CDR2 is SVGEGT. V was clipped by 6 bases and J by 1 base, with 16 bases between them. This CDR3 has 15 residues.

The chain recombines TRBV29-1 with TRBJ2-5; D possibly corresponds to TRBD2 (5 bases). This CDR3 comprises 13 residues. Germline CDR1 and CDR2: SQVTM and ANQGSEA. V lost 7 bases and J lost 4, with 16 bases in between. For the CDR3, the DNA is TGCAGCGGGAGGAACCCCCTGGGAGAGACCCAGTACTTC. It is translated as CSGRNPLGETQYF.

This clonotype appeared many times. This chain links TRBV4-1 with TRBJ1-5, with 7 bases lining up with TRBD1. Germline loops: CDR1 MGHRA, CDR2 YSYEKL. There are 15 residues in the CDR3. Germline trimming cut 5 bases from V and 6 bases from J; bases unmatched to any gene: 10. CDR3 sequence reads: CASSFRDSIFQPQHF. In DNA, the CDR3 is TGCGCCAGCAGCTTCCGGGACAGCATTTTTCAGCCCCAGCATTTT.

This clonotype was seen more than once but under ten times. The CDR3 is CASSLVPGSQETQYF. The DNA of the CDR3 is TGCGCCAGCAGCTTGGTCCCAGGGTCGCAAGAGACCCAGTACTTC. V gene TRBV5-1 combines with J gene TRBJ2-5; maybe TRBD1 (5 bases). The germline gives CDR1 SGHRS, CDR2 YFSETQ. The germline V and J ends were trimmed by 0 bases and 2 bases, with 11 bases remaining between them. The CDR3 covers 15 residues.

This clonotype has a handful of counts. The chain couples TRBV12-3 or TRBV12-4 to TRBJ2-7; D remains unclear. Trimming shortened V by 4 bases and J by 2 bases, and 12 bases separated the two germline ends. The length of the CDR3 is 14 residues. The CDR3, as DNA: TGTGCCAGCAGTTACGGGTATCCTCCCTACGAGCAGTACTTC. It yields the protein CASSYGYPPYEQYF.

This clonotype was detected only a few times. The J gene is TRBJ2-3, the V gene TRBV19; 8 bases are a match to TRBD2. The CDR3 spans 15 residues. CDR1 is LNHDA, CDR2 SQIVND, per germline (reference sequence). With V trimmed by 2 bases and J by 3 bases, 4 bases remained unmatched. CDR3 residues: CASSIIGGGTDTQYF. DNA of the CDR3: TGTGCCAGTAGTATAATTGGCGGGGGGACAGATACGCAGTATTTT.

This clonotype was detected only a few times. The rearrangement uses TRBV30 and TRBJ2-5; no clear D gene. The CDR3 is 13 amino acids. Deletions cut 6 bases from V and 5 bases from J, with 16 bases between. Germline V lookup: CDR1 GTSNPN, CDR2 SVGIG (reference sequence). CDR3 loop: CACLGYGLETQYF. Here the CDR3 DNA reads TGTGCCTGCCTGGGGTACGGGTTGGAGACCCAGTACTTC. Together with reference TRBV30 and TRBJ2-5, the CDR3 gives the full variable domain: SQTIHQWPATLVQPVGSPLSLECTVEGTSNPNLYWYRQAAGRGLQLLFYSVGIGQISSEVPQNLSASRPQDRQFILSSKKLLLSDSGFYLCACLGYGLETQYFGPGTRLLVL.

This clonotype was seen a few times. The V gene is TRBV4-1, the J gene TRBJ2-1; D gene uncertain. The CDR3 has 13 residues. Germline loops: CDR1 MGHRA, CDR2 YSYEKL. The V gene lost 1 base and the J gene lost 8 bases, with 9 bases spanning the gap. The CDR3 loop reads CASSQVRQHEQFF. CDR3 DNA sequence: TGCGCCAGCAGCCAAGTGCGTCAGCATGAGCAGTTCTTC.

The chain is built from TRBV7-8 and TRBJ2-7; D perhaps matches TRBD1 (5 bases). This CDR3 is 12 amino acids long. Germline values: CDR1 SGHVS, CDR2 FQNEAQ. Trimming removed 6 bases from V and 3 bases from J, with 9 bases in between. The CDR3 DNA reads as TGTGCCAGCAGATCAGACAGCTACGAGCAGTACTTC. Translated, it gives CASRSDSYEQYF.

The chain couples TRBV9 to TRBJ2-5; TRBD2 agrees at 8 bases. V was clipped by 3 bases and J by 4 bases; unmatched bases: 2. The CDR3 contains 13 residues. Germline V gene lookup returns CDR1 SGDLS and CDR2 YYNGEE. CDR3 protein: CASSAGGIETQYF. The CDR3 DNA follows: TGTGCCAGCAGCGCGGGGGGGATAGAGACCCAGTACTTC.

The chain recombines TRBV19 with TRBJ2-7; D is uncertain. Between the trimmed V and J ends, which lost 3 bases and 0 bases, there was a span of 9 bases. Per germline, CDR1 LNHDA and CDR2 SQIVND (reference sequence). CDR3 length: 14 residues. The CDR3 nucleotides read TGTGCCAGTAGTATGACGGTAAGCTCCTACGAGCAGTACTTC. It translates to CASSMTVSSYEQYF. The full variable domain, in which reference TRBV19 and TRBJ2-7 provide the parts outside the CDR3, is DGGITQSPKYLFRKEGQNVTLSCEQNLNHDAMYWYRQDPGQGLRLIYYSQIVNDFQKGDIAEGYSVSREKKESFPLTVTSAQKNPTAFYLCASSMTVSSYEQYFGPGTRLTVT.

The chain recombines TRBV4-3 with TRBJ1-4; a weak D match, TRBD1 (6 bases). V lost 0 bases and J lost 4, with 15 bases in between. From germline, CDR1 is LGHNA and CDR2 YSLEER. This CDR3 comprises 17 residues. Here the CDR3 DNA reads TGCGCCAGCAGCCAAGATCGCCTCCGGACAGTTAATGAAAAACTGTTTTTT. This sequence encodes CASSQDRLRTVNEKLFF.